This T cell receptor beta chain was sequenced during a study of response to subunit inactivated influenza vaccine. TCRdb reanalysed the RT-PCR reads using MiXCR and keeps one entry per CDR3 protein. This sample has 800,000 to 1,000,000 distinct CDR3 sequences, with 21% found just once. In the case of this clonotype: What it binds is not known.

Study findings and constraints: The authors put forward the suggestion that each seasonal influenza vaccination may bring in only a limited number of new T cells.

The receptor was derived from a man aged 50 to 59 who received an inactivated influenza vaccine. The sample here was PBMCs from blood, taken roughly 5 days after vaccination.

CDR3 protein: CSARRWLNEQFF. CDR3 coding DNA: TGCAGTGCTAGAAGGTGGTTGAATGAGCAGTTCTTC. The rearrangement links TRBV20-1 to TRBJ2-1; the D is unclear. This CDR3 has 12 residues. The ends were cut back, 2 bases at V and 7 bases at J, with 9 bases in the middle. Germline V gene data show CDR1 as DFQATT and CDR2 as SNEGSKA (reference sequence).